The 18 T cell receptor beta chains listed next were all sequenced from one sample in a study of tumor-infiltrating lymphocytes in primary liver carcinoma. Germline DNA was also extracted, while the blood RNA originated from unsorted whole blood. TCR beta cDNA was made from 400 to 500 ng total RNA with a constant-region primer. Modified slightly, ARM-PCR produced TCR beta libraries over three nested multiplex PCR rounds. For 10 cycles apiece, the opening two PCR rounds ran with TRBV1-TRBV30 forward primers and a C-beta reverse primer. TCRdb redid the calling of the multiplex PCR reads with MiXCR, one entry per CDR3 protein. The sample has some 190,000 distinct CDR3 sequences; 50% to 75% are singletons. The sequencing sample was made of peripheral blood. These receptors originate from a man aged 40-49 years with primary liver carcinoma and hepatitis B virus infection.

Only a few counts were recorded for this clonotype. The chain recombines TRBV6-5 with TRBJ2-7; D is unresolved. The germline V and J ends were trimmed by 2 bases and 3 bases, with 8 bases remaining between them. Per germline, CDR1 MNHEY and CDR2 SVGAGI. CDR3 length: 13 residues. Here the CDR3 reads CASSYATDYEQYF. The CDR3 DNA sequence: TGTGCCAGCAGTTACGCGACTGACTACGAGCAGTACTTC.

This clonotype was seen more than once but under ten times. The gene calls are TRBV4-1 and TRBJ2-5; a possible D gene is TRBD2 (5 bases). In germline, CDR1 is MGHRA, CDR2 YSYEKL. The V end was cut by 2 bases, the J end by 1 base, with 8 bases between. The CDR3 is 14 residues long. The CDR3 is CASSQKRFQETQYF. In DNA, the CDR3 is TGCGCCAGCAGCCAAAAGCGGTTCCAAGAGACCCAGTACTTC.

A note on this clonotype: This may arise from a read error, as a much more abundant clone is one base away. The CDR3 does not close with the conserved phenylalanine or tryptophan, likely indicating a read error. The V call is TRBV7-8, the J call TRBJ2-7; the match to TRBD2 covers 8 bases. Trimming took 0 bases from V and 5 from J; bases not matched to a gene: 6. This CDR3 contains 15 residues. Germline loops: CDR1 SGHVS, CDR2 FQNEAQ. The CDR3 here is CASSLAPGTRNEQYY. The CDR3 nucleotides read TGTGCCAGCAGCTTAGCGCCCGGGACTAGGAACGAGCAGTACTAC.

V usage is TRBV4-1 and J usage is TRBJ2-1, with D tentatively TRBD1 or TRBD2 (6 bases each). Trimming stripped 2 bases from V and 8 bases from J, with 13 bases between. The CDR3 loop spans 14 amino acids. Germline V lookup: CDR1 MGHRA, CDR2 YSYEKL. CDR3 protein: CASSQQGTGDEQFF. Written as DNA, the CDR3 is TGCGCCAGCAGCCAACAGGGGACTGGGGATGAGCAGTTCTTC.

The chain carries TRBV6-6 and TRBJ2-3; 15 bases are a match to TRBD2. Germline V CDR1 and CDR2: MNHNY, SVGAGI (reference sequence). The CDR3 has 20 amino acids. Germline trimming cut 1 base from V and 2 bases from J; bases unmatched to any gene: 10. The CDR3 spells CASSYLGLAGGSPNTDTQYF. The CDR3 bases are TGTGCCAGCAGTTACTTGGGACTAGCGGGAGGAAGCCCCAACACAGATACGCAGTATTTT.

The rearrangement links TRBV10-3 to TRBJ2-3; a possible D gene is TRBD2 (5 bases). Germline CDR1 and CDR2: ENHRY and SYGVKD. The germline V and J ends were trimmed by 5 bases and 1 base, with 13 bases remaining between them. CDR3 size: 15 residues. DNA of the CDR3: TGTGCCATCAGTCGTCCGGAGGAGGGCACAGATACGCAGTATTTT. It specifies CAISRPEEGTDTQYF.

V usage is TRBV30 and J usage is TRBJ1-5, with D possibly being TRBD1 (5 bases). CDR1 and CDR2 from the germline V gene are GTSNPN and SVGIG (reference sequence). There are 13 residues in the CDR3. V was shortened by 5 bases and J by 3 bases, with 11 bases between the two germline ends. The CDR3 DNA is TGTGCCTGGGCGGGACTCTACAATCAGCCCCAGCATTTT. This codes for CAWAGLYNQPQHF.

The rearrangement joins TRBV6-5 to TRBJ2-1, with 8 bases lining up with TRBD2. This CDR3 has 14 amino acids. J lost 9 bases, V lost 7 bases, and 11 bases had no gene match. The germline CDR1 and CDR2 sequences are MNHEY and SVGAGI. This chain's CDR3 is CASKPGLGSGEQFF. The DNA for the CDR3 is TGTGCCAGCAAACCGGGACTAGGGTCGGGTGAGCAGTTCTTC.

This clonotype was seen only once. It may be a read error: a sequence one base away is much more abundant. V usage is TRBV11-3 and J usage is TRBJ2-3; 9 positions agree with TRBD1. CDR1 is SGHNT, CDR2 YENEEA, per germline. This CDR3 has 15 amino acids. CDR3 nucleotide sequence: TGTGCCAACAGCCCCGGGACAGGGATCACAGATACGCAGTATTTT. This sequence encodes CANSPGTGITDTQYF. Full variable domain (outside the CDR3, taken from reference TRBV11-3 and TRBJ2-3): EAGVVQSPRYKIIEKKQPVAFWCNPISGHNTLYWYLQNLGQGPELLIRYENEEAVDDSQLPKDRFSAERLKGVDSTLKIQPAELGDSAVYLCANSPGTGITDTQYFGPGTRLTVL.

This clonotype was counted a few times. The chain employs TRBV12-3 or TRBV12-4 and TRBJ2-7, with D possibly matching TRBD2 (5 bases). This CDR3 has 13 residues. V lost 6 bases to trimming and J lost 2 bases, with 11 bases between them. The CDR3 here is CASSLRETYEQYF. CDR3 DNA: TGTGCCAGCAGCCTCCGGGAAACCTACGAGCAGTACTTC.

On this clonotype: Possible read error: a much larger clone is one base away. This chain joins TRBV29-1 and TRBJ2-7, with 12 bases identical to TRBD2. Germline V lookup: CDR1 SQVTM, CDR2 ANQGSEA. The V segment lost 6 bases and the J segment 6 bases; nucleotides outside the gene matches: 6. The CDR3 contains 13 residues. CDR3 amino acids: CSVRLAGEREQYF. DNA of the CDR3: TGCAGCGTGAGACTAGCGGGAGAGCGCGAGCAGTACTTC.

The chain joins TRBV6-6 to TRBJ2-3, with D hard to call. CDR3 length: 12 residues. Trimming removed 5 bases at V and 6 bases at J, with 9 bases between. Germline lookup yields CDR1 MNHNY and CDR2 SVGAGI (reference sequence). The CDR3 DNA is TGTGCCAGCAGTGACCTTGGGGATACGCAGTATTTT. This gives the protein CASSDLGDTQYF.

Points on this clonotype: One end of the junction varies from germline; a read error may be responsible. V usage is TRBV11-2 and J usage is TRBJ2-7, with no clear D. The CDR3 loop spans 14 amino acids. CDR1 and CDR2 from the germline V gene are SGHAT and FQNNGV. The CDR3: CASSLTDEAYKQYF. The CDR3 DNA sequence: TGTGCCAGCAGCTTAACCGATGAGGCCTACAAGCAGTACTTC.

The rearrangement uses TRBV4-1 and TRBJ2-7, with D possibly being TRBD2 (5 bases). This CDR3 has 15 residues. The V gene lost 5 bases and the J gene lost 0 bases, with 14 bases spanning the gap. CDR1 and CDR2 (germline): MGHRA, YSYEKL. CDR3 sequence reads: CASSYSDGNSYEQYF. DNA for the CDR3: TGCGCCAGCAGCTACTCTGACGGGAACTCCTACGAGCAGTACTTC.

The sample holds many counts of this clonotype. The J gene is TRBJ2-5, the V gene TRBV11-2; 8 bases are shared with TRBD1. Germline V gene data show CDR1 as SGHAT and CDR2 as FQNNGV. The CDR3 sequence is 16 residues long. The trim removed 5 bases at V and 1 base at J, leaving 9 bases unmatched. The CDR3 DNA reads as TGTGCCAGCAGCAACGGACAGGGAATGGTCCAAGAGACCCAGTACTTC. Translating gives CASSNGQGMVQETQYF. The whole variable domain, remainder taken from reference TRBV11-2 and TRBJ2-5, is EAGVAQSPRYKIIEKRQSVAFWCNPISGHATLYWYQQILGQGPKLLIQFQNNGVVDDSQLPKDRFSAERLKGVDSTLKIQPAKLEDSAVYLCASSNGQGMVQETQYFGPGTRLLVL.

On this clonotype: This may come from a read error, since a much larger clone is one base off. The J gene is TRBJ1-2, the V gene TRBV11-2, with TRBD1 matching over 9 bases. Looked up from germline, CDR1 is SGHAT and CDR2 is FQNNGV. The V gene end was trimmed by 1 base and the J gene end by 6 bases; junction bases not matched to a gene: 6. This CDR3 has 15 amino acids. The CDR3 reads CASSLVWDRVNGYTF. The CDR3 nucleotides are TGTGCCAGCAGCTTAGTATGGGACAGGGTGAATGGCTACACCTTC.

This chain links TRBV6-6 with TRBJ2-7, with D perhaps matching TRBD1 (6 bases). The V gene lost 6 bases and the J gene lost 10 bases, with 16 bases spanning the gap. The CDR3 is made up of 12 amino acids. CDR1 and CDR2 from the germline V gene are MNHNY and SVGAGI (reference sequence). The CDR3 reads CASRQQGFYQYF. CDR3 bases: TGTGCCAGCAGGCAACAGGGATTCTATCAGTACTTC.

As to this clonotype: A much more abundant neighbour one base away suggests this may be a read error. This is likely a read error, given that the CDR3 carries no conserved phenylalanine or tryptophan at its end. The chain is built from TRBV11-2 and TRBJ2-7; 8 bases line up with TRBD2. The CDR3 runs to 14 residues. Trimming at V came to 8 bases and at J to 3 bases, leaving 9 bases not matched to a gene. Germline V gene data show CDR1 as SGHAT and CDR2 as FQNNGV. The CDR3 nucleotides are TGTGCCAGCGGCCGATCTAGCGGGTTCTACGAGCAGTACTTA. Protein: CASGRSSGFYEQYL.